The next 6 T cell receptor beta chains were all read from a single sample in a study of T cells in women clearing cervical HPV infection. The table came from immunoSEQ multiplex PCR; TCRdb's copy has only in-frame clones and leaves some out. There are about 39,000 clones in the sample, with approximately 6.4% held by the top ten. Sequenced: blood buffy coat. These receptors originate from a woman between 18 and 70 years old with a cervical HPV16 infection that either progressed to CIN3+ or cleared (not recorded which).

Turning to this clone: The read falls 3 residues short of the CDR3 end, and the missing part is taken from the germline J gene. The chain couples TRBV6-2 or TRBV6-3 to TRBJ1-5; D is unclear. The V gene's germline CDR1 is MNHEY and CDR2 SVGEGT. V was pared by 5 bases and J by 5 bases, with 19 bases between. CDR3 length: 16 residues. The CDR3 DNA, read in part, is TGTGCCAGCAGTCATTCCCCCGGCAGCGGTCATCAGCCC. The encoded protein is CASSHSPGSGHQP. The full CDR3 protein is CASSHSPGSGHQPQHF.

Of note for this clone: The read falls 3 residues short of the CDR3 end, and the missing part is taken from the germline J gene. The chain combines TRBV7-6 with TRBJ2-4; a weak D match, TRBD1 (7 bases). CDR1 is SGHVS, CDR2 FNYEAQ, per germline. This CDR3 contains 14 residues. The CDR3 DNA, read in part, is TGTGCCAGCAGCTTAGGGTGGACAGGCGGGGAT. Translating gives CASSLGWTGGD. The entire CDR3 sequence reads CASSLGWTGGDQYF. Full variable domain (remainder filled in from reference TRBV7-6 and TRBJ2-4): GAGVSQSPRYKVTKRGQDVALRCDPISGHVSLYWYRQALGQGPEFLTYFNYEAQQDKSGLPNDRFSAERPEGSISTLTIQRTEQRDSAMYRCASSLGWTGGDQYFGAGTRLSVL.

As concerns this clone: The read ends 3 residues early relative to the CDR3; the germline J gene fills the gap. This chain joins TRBV29-1 and TRBJ2-1; 9 nucleotides match TRBD1. This CDR3 region has 15 residues. CDR1 SQVTM and CDR2 ANQGSEA come from the germline V gene. V shed 6 bases and J 4 bases; nucleotides not matched to a gene: 10. The CDR3 DNA, read in part, is TGCAGCGTGAAAGGGACGGGACAGGGATACAATGAG. Translation: CSVKGTGQGYNE. From start to end, the CDR3 is CSVKGTGQGYNEQFF.

About this clone itself: Sequencing ends 3 residues short of the CDR3 end; the germline J gene provides the rest. This chain joins TRBV5-6 and TRBJ1-1, with TRBD1 matching 7 bases. CDR3 length: 13 amino acids. Germline lookup yields CDR1 SGHDT and CDR2 YYEEEE. The CDR3 sequence is CASSLVEGAGAFF. The DNA read from the CDR3 is TGTGCCAGCAGCTTGGTGGAGGGGGCAGGA.

As regards this clone: The read terminates 3 residues before the CDR3 end, so the remaining end is supplied by the germline J gene. The rearrangement joins TRBV2 to TRBJ1-2, with D unresolved. The germline gives CDR1 SNHLY, CDR2 FYNNEI. There are 13 residues in the CDR3. Incomplete CDR3 DNA: TGTGCCAGCGAGTCCTTATTGCACCGCGAC. It encodes CASESLLHRD. The complete CDR3 sequence is CASESLLHRDYTF.

A remark on this clone: From the germline J gene comes the end of the CDR3, since the read stops 3 residues before it. V and J are TRBV18 and TRBJ1-2, with a tentative D call TRBD1 (5 bases). CDR1 is KGHSH and CDR2 is LQKENI in the germline V gene. The CDR3 spans 15 residues. The CDR3 is CASSPQEGPYIDYTF. The CDR3 DNA, read in part, is TGTGCCAGCTCACCACAAGAGGGGCCATATATCGAC.